This TCR beta chain was identified in a study of blood T cell repertoires in COVID-19. As for the study in general: Sites across the United States, Italy and Spain contributed samples from acute and convalescent COVID-19.

The data were produced by immunoSEQ multiplex PCR, yet TCRdb's version contains in-frame clones alone and is incomplete. The repertoire consists of about 300,000 clones, with about 85% occurring once and the leading ten covering approximately 1.9%. The germline V gene has CDR1 SGHRS and CDR2 YFSETQ. CDR3 length: 14 amino acids. Trimming stripped 0 bases from V and 6 bases from J, with 12 bases between. Enrollees, roughly 18 to 90 years old, lived in about two dozen US areas. Within the 2 weeks before study entry, each person in the exposed group met a COVID-19 case. The genes are TRBV5-1 and TRBJ1-2; possibly TRBD1 for D (6 bases). Specimen: PBMCs or T cells enriched from blood (not recorded which). This clonotype was obtained from a woman in her twenties or thirties who had been exposed to COVID-19. CDR3 sequence: CASSLVTGMDGYTF. The CDR3, as DNA: TGCGCCAGCAGCTTGGTAACAGGGATGGATGGCTACACCTTC.